Presented here are 27 T cell receptor beta chains from one specimen sequenced in a study of synovial regulatory T cells in juvenile arthritis. The table came from immunoSEQ multiplex PCR; TCRdb's copy has only in-frame clones and leaves some out. In all, the sample yields 9,000 to 10,000 clones. Study findings and constraints: Compared with other blood Treg cells, inflammation-associated Treg cells had reduced TCR diversity.

For these receptors, no antigen is known. Sequencing used Treg cells from blood. Subset: HLA-DR+ inflammation-associated blood Treg cells. The receptors were gathered from a donor aged 2-35 years with juvenile idiopathic arthritis.

According to its frequency, this clone is medium-sized. The CDR3 sequence is CASRAAGDTIYF. The V gene is TRBV28, the J gene TRBJ1-3. The germline gives CDR1 MDHEN, CDR2 SYDVKM. This CDR3 is built from 12 residues. No DNA was logged.

The chain uses TRBV4-2 and TRBJ2-3; with no DNA, the TCRdb D assignment of TRBD2 cannot be verified. CDR1 LGHNA and CDR2 YNFKEQ come from the germline V gene. The CDR3 is made up of 15 amino acids. The DNA is not on file. The CDR3 sequence is CASSQAGGPTDTQYF.

The rearrangement links TRBV6-5 to TRBJ2-7; TCRdb indicates TRBD1, and absent DNA this call remains unverified. The CDR3 is made up of 15 amino acids. Nucleotide data are not available. The germline V gene has CDR1 MNHEY and CDR2 SVGAGI. The CDR3 region is CASSRHRGHSYEQYF.

The CDR3 is CASSSQGAGQPQHF. The rearrangement links TRBV6-5 to TRBJ1-5; with no DNA, the TCRdb D assignment of TRBD1 cannot be verified. The CDR3 length is 14 residues. No DNA is recorded. The germline V gene encodes CDR1 MNHEY and CDR2 SVGAGI.

This chain connects TRBV11-1 to TRBJ2-6; with no DNA, the TCRdb D assignment of TRBD2 cannot be verified. This CDR3 is built from 16 residues. No DNA has been recorded. The germline gives CDR1 SGHAT, CDR2 FQDESV (reference sequence). The CDR3 region is CASSTPRSSGANVLTF.

J is TRBJ1-1 and V is TRBV2. This CDR3 contains 13 residues. The DNA sequence is not available. The germline gives CDR1 SNHLY, CDR2 FYNNEI. The CDR3 sequence: CASSQTGLTEAFF.

J is TRBJ1-2 and V is TRBV5-8. The germline CDR1 and CDR2 sequences are SGHTS and YDEGEE. The CDR3 spans 17 residues. There is no recorded DNA. CDR3 residues: CASSLSWTTRANYGYTF.

The chain uses TRBV6-6 and TRBJ2-5; the D call from TCRdb, TRBD1, cannot be confirmed without DNA. This CDR3 has 15 residues. DNA is not recorded here. Germline V gives CDR1 MNHNY, CDR2 SVGAGI (reference sequence). The CDR3: CASSYEGQLQETQYF.

The chain recombines TRBV29-1 with TRBJ1-5; TCRdb returns TRBD1, unconfirmable since there is no DNA. CDR1 is SQVTM, CDR2 ANQGSEA, per germline. The CDR3 extends over 13 amino acids. This entry has no DNA. The CDR3 spells CSVRDNHNQPQHF.

In terms of frequency, this clone is medium-sized. The chain is built from TRBV4-1 and TRBJ2-3; without DNA, the TCRdb call of TRBD2 cannot be checked. Germline V CDR1 and CDR2: MGHRA, YSYEKL. The CDR3 runs 18 residues. The coding DNA is unavailable. This CDR3 reads CASSQDPGLAGGQDTQYF.

The chain has TRBV18 and TRBJ2-5. Per the germline V gene, CDR1 is KGHSH and CDR2 is LQKENI. The CDR3 spans 14 residues. The DNA sequence is not available. The CDR3 loop is CASSRNPGEETQYF.

The chain couples TRBV4-1 to TRBJ1-1; the D call from TCRdb, TRBD1, cannot be confirmed without DNA. The CDR3 length is 15 residues. The DNA sequence is not available. Germline-derived CDR1 and CDR2 are MGHRA and YSYEKL. The CDR3 here is CASSQDLQMNTEAFF.

By frequency, this clone is medium-sized. The V and J genes are TRBV10-1 and TRBJ1-3. This CDR3 has 11 amino acids. The DNA is unrecorded. Looked up from germline, CDR1 is WNHNN and CDR2 is SYGVQD (reference sequence). The chain's CDR3 is CASSVGNTIYF.

This chain connects TRBV20-1 to TRBJ1-3. CDR3 size: 11 residues. No DNA accompanies this entry. The germline V gene has CDR1 DFQATT and CDR2 SNEGSKA (reference sequence). The CDR3 here is CSGVSGNTIYF.

The V and J genes are TRBV7-6 and TRBJ1-2. The CDR3 is 15 amino acids. There is no recorded DNA. In germline, CDR1 is SGHVS, CDR2 FNYEAQ. The CDR3 spells CASSPLAPRNYGYTF.

The chain couples TRBV7-9 to TRBJ1-4; the TRBD1 assignment by TCRdb is unverifiable without DNA. Germline-derived CDR1 and CDR2 are SEHNR and FQNEAQ (reference sequence). The CDR3 runs to 14 residues. No nucleotide data were recorded. The CDR3 loop is CASSLRTGGEKLFF.

CDR3 protein: CASSLGRTYEQYF. The J gene is TRBJ2-7, the V gene TRBV7-9; TCRdb selects TRBD2, and the lack of DNA leaves this call unchecked. Germline loops: CDR1 SEHNR, CDR2 FQNEAQ (reference sequence). CDR3 length equals 13 residues. Only the protein sequence is given.

The chain carries TRBV14 and TRBJ1-2; the TCRdb D gene call, TRBD1, has no DNA to confirm it. The CDR3 consists of 16 residues. Only the protein is on record. Germline V CDR1 and CDR2: SGHDN, FVKESK. The CDR3 here is CASSPGHGRVNYGYTF.

The genes are TRBV6-6 and TRBJ2-5; TCRdb's D call of TRBD2 is untestable without DNA. Germline CDR1 reads MNHNY; CDR2 reads SVGAGI (reference sequence). This CDR3 contains 16 residues. No DNA is given. CDR3 amino acids: CASSTTLGDPRGAQYF.

The chain recombines TRBV12-5 with TRBJ2-5; the D call of TRBD2 rests on TCRdb alone, since no DNA is present to check it. The CDR3 has 16 amino acids. The DNA is unrecorded. The V gene's germline CDR1 is LGHNT and CDR2 FRNRAP. CDR3 protein: CASGLVLAVSQKTQYF. The full variable domain, its missing parts supplied by reference TRBV12-5 and TRBJ2-5, is DARVTQTPRHKVTEMGQEVTMRCQPILGHNTVFWYRQTMMQGLELLAYFRNRAPLDDSGMPKDRFSAEMPDATLATLKIQPSEPRDSAVYFCASGLVLAVSQKTQYFGPGTRLLVL.

The chain recombines TRBV27 with TRBJ2-2; the TCRdb call, TRBD1, lacks DNA for checking. CDR3 length: 17 amino acids. There is no recorded DNA. The germline gives CDR1 MNHEY, CDR2 SMNVEV (reference sequence). The CDR3 loop is CASKGGDRGAWTGELFF.

The V gene is TRBV20-1, the J gene TRBJ1-1. The germline CDR1 and CDR2 sequences are DFQATT and SNEGSKA (reference sequence). The CDR3 loop spans 11 amino acids. The nucleotide record is missing. The CDR3 protein is CSARLVTEAFF.

The chain is built from TRBV4-1 and TRBJ2-5; TCRdb picks TRBD2, but there is no DNA to check that call. Germline values: CDR1 MGHRA, CDR2 YSYEKL. This CDR3 is 19 amino acids long. The DNA sequence is not available. This chain's CDR3 is CASSQDPSGGLTSQETQYF.

This sequence joins TRBV5-1 and TRBJ2-5; TCRdb selects TRBD2, and the lack of DNA leaves this call unchecked. The germline gives CDR1 SGHRS, CDR2 YFSETQ. The CDR3 sequence is 18 residues long. Only the protein is available. The CDR3 here is CASSLGSEWAGGPETQYF.

The V and J genes are TRBV6-1 and TRBJ2-2. CDR1 is MNHNS and CDR2 is SASEGT in the germline V gene. This CDR3 contains 13 residues. No DNA appears here. CDR3 region: CASRDGTTGELFF.

The chain links TRBV6-5 to TRBJ1-6. This CDR3 is built from 15 residues. DNA is not on record. CDR1 and CDR2 from the germline V gene are MNHEY and SVGAGI. CDR3 in amino acids: CASSWVRGGASPLHF.

This chain connects TRBV6-1 to TRBJ2-5. This CDR3 comprises 13 residues. There is no recorded DNA. The germline CDR1 and CDR2 sequences are MNHNS and SASEGT. CDR3 sequence reads: CASLRRITETQYF.